The clone carrying this TCR beta chain was observed many times. Its antigen is unknown. The CDR3 has 15 residues. V lost 5 bases and J lost 0, with 11 bases in between. Germline CDR1 and CDR2: SGHVS and FNYEAQ. TCR alpha and TCR beta cDNA libraries carrying sample barcodes and UMIs were produced by 5'RACE using constant-segment primers. TCRdb recomputed calls from the 5' RACE reads with MiXCR, one row per CDR3 protein. Of under 35,000 distinct CDR3 sequences in the sample, around 20% were seen once. The sample originates from a study of T-cell memory formation after mild COVID-19. Study-wide findings and caveats: Clones that shrank (day 15 to 85) were balanced CD4/CD8, whereas later expanders leaned CD4+. Some clones that responded turned up in pre-infection memory, which suggests that cross-reactive memory joined in. Researchers report contracting CD4+ clones mostly in CM and EM, with CD8+ clones in EMRA.

The sequencing sample was made of PBMCs or a T cell subset sorted from them (not recorded which). This clonotype was sampled from an adult who had mild COVID-19 (a few samples of this study predate the infection). Cell type and time point are not known. V is TRBV7-6 and J is TRBJ1-5; D uncertain. In DNA form, the CDR3 reads TGTGCCAGCAGCCTGACTGGAAGTAGCAATCAGCCCCAGCATTTT. Protein product: CASSLTGSSNQPQHF.